These 27 T cell receptor beta chains were sequenced from one sample in a study of CD8 T cells in Susac syndrome (dated by TCRdb to the late 2010s). Libraries were built with the immunoSEQ multiplex PCR assay. RNA was extracted with the RNeasy kit and roughly 0.45 to 1 ug was reverse transcribed using random hexamers. TCRdb reprocessed the public reads (quality trimming at Q25 with fastp, clone calling with MiXCR) and kept in-frame beta chains. Rows are unified per CDR3 protein, each entry keeping the most common DNA and genes. This sample lists about 130,000 distinct CDR3 sequences; roughly 94% were detected once. The ten largest clones represent roughly 0.17% of the sample. Sequenced: CD8+ T cells from PBMCs. The receptors were gathered from a human donor with Susac syndrome.

The J gene is TRBJ2-1, the V gene TRBV27; TRBD1 might be the D (5 bases). The length of the CDR3 is 15 residues. CDR1 and CDR2 from the germline V gene are MNHEY and SMNVEV (reference sequence). The ends were cut back, 2 bases at V and 0 bases at J, with 8 bases in the middle. The DNA of the CDR3 is TGTGCCAGCAGTTTAGCGGACACCTCCTACAATGAGCAGTTCTTC. This gives the protein CASSLADTSYNEQFF.

The chain combines TRBV5-4 with TRBJ2-3, with no clear D. The CDR3 is made up of 13 amino acids. CDR1 SGHNT and CDR2 YYREEE come from the germline V gene (reference sequence). Trimming took 1 base from V and 5 from J, leaving 8 bases between them. As DNA, the CDR3 is TGTGCCAGCAGCTTGTTTGCGGAAGATACGCAGTATTTT. It yields the protein CASSLFAEDTQYF.

This clonotype was detected only a few times. The CDR3 spells CASSQRSYEQYF. CDR3 sequence (DNA): TGTGCCAGCAGTCAGAGGAGCTACGAGCAGTACTTC. The V gene is TRBV14, the J gene TRBJ2-7; unclear D gene. From germline, CDR1 is SGHDN and CDR2 FVKESK. CDR3 size: 12 residues. The ends were cut back, 6 bases at V and 3 bases at J, with 9 bases in the middle. Full variable domain (rest looked up from reference TRBV14 and TRBJ2-7): EAGVTQFPSHSVIEKGQTVTLRCDPISGHDNLYWYRRVMGKEIKFLLHFVKESKQDESGMPNNRFLAERTGGTYSTLKVQPAELEDSGVYFCASSQRSYEQYFGPGTRLTVT.

Written as DNA, the CDR3 is TGTGCCAGCAGTTACGGGACAGGGGGCACAGATACGCAGTATTTT. Translating gives CASSYGTGGTDTQYF. V and J are TRBV6-5 and TRBJ2-3, with 10 bases lining up with TRBD1. Germline CDR1 is MNHEY and CDR2 is SVGAGI. J lost 1 base, V lost 2 bases, and 0 bases had no gene match. The CDR3 spans 15 residues.

The J gene is TRBJ2-3, the V gene TRBV7-7; 7 nucleotides match TRBD1. CDR1 is SSHAT, CDR2 FNYEAQ, per germline (reference sequence). This CDR3 comprises 13 residues. The CDR3 coding sequence is TGTGCTAGCTGGGGACAGACCACAGATACGCAGTATTTT. Translating it yields CASWGQTTDTQYF.

This chain joins TRBV12-3 or TRBV12-4 and TRBJ2-1; 12 bases are a match to TRBD1. The trim removed 10 bases at V and 9 bases at J, leaving 7 bases unmatched. The CDR3 is made up of 13 amino acids. The CDR3 DNA reads TGTGCCATCCTGGGACAGGGGGCAGGTGAGCAGTTCTTC. The encoded protein is CAILGQGAGEQFF.

The rearrangement links TRBV9 to TRBJ1-2; tentatively, D is TRBD1 (5 bases). V was shortened by 4 bases and J by 10 bases, with 29 bases between the two germline ends. Germline CDR1 is SGDLS and CDR2 is YYNGEE. The CDR3 spans 17 residues. The CDR3 loop reads CASSHNLNPERGTDYTF. CDR3 bases: TGTGCCAGCAGCCATAACCTGAATCCCGAACGGGGCACCGACTACACCTTC.

The chain is built from TRBV21-1 and TRBJ1-5; TRBD1 is taken as the D call from the table, unchecked against the DNA. TRBV21-1 is tagged as a pseudogene. CDR3 length: 14 amino acids. CDR3 in DNA: TGTGCCAGCAGCACCAACAGGGTGAATCAGCCCCAGCATTTT. Residues: CASSTNRVNQPQHF.

J is TRBJ2-1 and V is TRBV19, with 12 positions matching TRBD2. Trimming removed 6 bases from V and 0 bases from J; junction bases left unmatched: 9. Germline V gene sequence: CDR1 LNHDA, CDR2 SQIVND (reference sequence). This CDR3 comprises 18 residues. The chain's CDR3 is CASSLTSGSRNSYNEQFF. CDR3 sequence (DNA): TGTGCCAGTAGCCTGACTAGCGGGAGCCGAAACTCCTACAATGAGCAGTTCTTC. The full variable domain, its missing parts supplied by reference TRBV19 and TRBJ2-1, is DGGITQSPKYLFRKEGQNVTLSCEQNLNHDAMYWYRQDPGQGLRLIYYSQIVNDFQKGDIAEGYSVSREKKESFPLTVTSAQKNPTAFYLCASSLTSGSRNSYNEQFFGPGTRLTVL.

V gene TRBV7-6 combines with J gene TRBJ1-2; 9 bases align to TRBD1. The CDR3 has 16 residues. The germline V gene has CDR1 SGHVS and CDR2 FNYEAQ. J lost 3 bases, V lost 5 bases, and 10 bases had no gene match. The DNA of the CDR3 is TGTGCCAGCAGCCCGGGACAGGGCCTCGCGGACTATGGCTACACCTTC. This encodes CASSPGQGLADYGYTF.

The chain employs TRBV6-5 and TRBJ2-7; either TRBD1 or TRBD2 may fit D (5 bases each). V shed 0 bases and J shed 1 base, with 7 bases lying between them. The germline gives CDR1 MNHEY, CDR2 SVGAGI. The CDR3 totals 14 residues. The CDR3 reads CASSYSRESYEQYF. CDR3 nucleotides: TGTGCCAGCAGTTACTCCAGGGAGTCCTACGAGCAGTACTTC.

The chain carries TRBV4-1 and TRBJ2-7; D perhaps matches TRBD1 (6 bases). Trimming cost V 0 bases and J 3 bases, with 9 bases left between them. The CDR3 runs to 14 residues. The germline gives CDR1 MGHRA, CDR2 YSYEKL. In nucleotides, the CDR3 is TGCGCCAGCAGCCAAGAAGGGGGATTCTACGAGCAGTACTTC. Amino acid sequence: CASSQEGGFYEQYF.

The chain recombines TRBV5-4 with TRBJ1-1, with D unclear. Trimming stripped 4 bases from V and 3 bases from J, with 13 bases between. The CDR3 totals 14 residues. Germline V gene data show CDR1 as SGHNT and CDR2 as YYREEE (reference sequence). CDR3 sequence (DNA): TGTGCCAGCAGCGAGAAGGTCCTGGACACTGAAGCTTTCTTT. The encoded protein is CASSEKVLDTEAFF.

V and J are TRBV9 and TRBJ2-1; 10 bases are a match to TRBD2. CDR1 and CDR2 (germline): SGDLS, YYNGEE. CDR3 size: 17 residues. The V segment lost 4 bases and the J segment 1 base; nucleotides outside the gene matches: 8. The CDR3 DNA follows: TGTGCCAGCAGCCCGAGACCGACTAGCGGGTCCTACAATGAGCAGTTCTTC. This sequence encodes CASSPRPTSGSYNEQFF. Supplemented by reference TRBV9 and TRBJ2-1, the full variable domain reads DSGVTQTPKHLITATGQRVTLRCSPRSGDLSVYWYQQSLDQGLQFLIQYYNGEERAKGNILERFSAQQFPDLHSELNLSSLELGDSALYFCASSPRPTSGSYNEQFFGPGTRLTVL.

This clonotype was observed a single time. This rearrangement joins TRBV5-1 to TRBJ2-1, with 10 bases that match TRBD1. The germline CDR1 and CDR2 sequences are SGHRS and YFSETQ. Germline trimming cut 2 bases from V and 5 bases from J; bases unmatched to any gene: 4. The CDR3 totals 15 residues. This chain's CDR3 is CASSFGQGDHNEQFF. In nucleotides, the CDR3 is TGCGCCAGCAGCTTCGGACAGGGGGACCACAATGAGCAGTTCTTC.

V and J are TRBV27 and TRBJ2-7; 8 bases map to TRBD1. The CDR3 consists of 15 residues. Trimming at V came to 0 bases and at J to 7 bases, leaving 8 bases not matched to a gene. Germline CDR1 reads MNHEY; CDR2 reads SMNVEV (reference sequence). In DNA, the CDR3 is TGTGCCAGCAGTTTATCGATCCAGGGGGCAGGGGAGCAGTACTTC. Protein sequence: CASSLSIQGAGEQYF.

The chain links TRBV6-6 to TRBJ1-5; maybe TRBD1 (6 bases). The ends were cut back, 8 bases at V and 0 bases at J, with 14 bases in the middle. This CDR3 has 15 residues. CDR1 MNHNY and CDR2 SVGAGI come from the germline V gene (reference sequence). CDR3 sequence reads: CASEGGGTSNQPQHF. Written as DNA, the CDR3 is TGTGCCAGCGAGGGGGGCGGAACTAGCAATCAGCCCCAGCATTTT.

CDR3 nucleotides: TGTGCCAGCAGCCGCCCCGGGGGCCAGGGGAGCAATCAGCCCCAGCATTTT. Amino acids: CASSRPGGQGSNQPQHF. The rearrangement links TRBV7-3 to TRBJ1-5; possible D gene TRBD1, 6 bases. V lost 5 bases, J lost 1 base, and 18 bases lay in between. The CDR3 runs to 17 residues. CDR1 and CDR2 from the germline V gene are SGHTA and FQGTGA.

This clonotype was seen only a few times. The chain's CDR3 is CASRYDRTYEQYF. The CDR3 nucleotides are TGTGCCAGCAGATACGACAGGACCTACGAGCAGTACTTC. The rearrangement uses TRBV12-3 or TRBV12-4 and TRBJ2-7, with D possibly being TRBD1 (6 bases). V gave up 6 bases and J gave up 2 bases, with 11 bases separating them. This CDR3 region has 13 residues.

The chain links TRBV7-9 to TRBJ2-1, with D perhaps TRBD1 or TRBD2 (5 bases each). V was trimmed by 1 base and J by 9 bases, leaving 10 bases between them. The CDR3 sequence is 13 residues long. CDR1 and CDR2 (germline): SEHNR, FQNEAQ (reference sequence). CDR3 loop: CASSLVGDLEQFF. CDR3 in DNA: TGTGCCAGCAGCTTAGTGGGGGATCTTGAGCAGTTCTTC. The whole variable domain, filled in from reference TRBV7-9 and TRBJ2-1, reads DTGVSQNPRHKITKRGQNVTFRCDPISEHNRLYWYRQTLGQGPEFLTYFQNEAQLEKSRLLSDRFSAERPKGSFSTLEIQRTEQGDSAMYLCASSLVGDLEQFFGPGTRLTVL.

The rearrangement uses TRBV20-1 and TRBJ1-3, with D perhaps TRBD1 (5 bases). V was pared by 3 bases and J by 0 bases, with 15 bases between. The CDR3 is made up of 16 amino acids. CDR1 is DFQATT, CDR2 SNEGSKA, per germline (reference sequence). The CDR3 reads CSARSQTASSGNTIYF. The DNA for the CDR3 is TGCAGTGCTAGGTCTCAGACAGCGAGCTCTGGAAACACCATATATTTT.

This clonotype has a single count. The chain recombines TRBV27 with TRBJ2-7, with D possibly TRBD1 on 5 matching bases. The V and J ends lost 2 bases and 3 bases respectively, with 14 bases between them. CDR1 is MNHEY, CDR2 SMNVEV, per germline (reference sequence). There are 15 residues in the CDR3. In nucleotides, the CDR3 is TGTGCCAGCAGTTTAGTCCCTGGGGCTTTCTACGAGCAGTACTTC. Amino acids: CASSLVPGAFYEQYF.

The chain carries TRBV20-1 and TRBJ1-2; the D gene is possibly TRBD1 (6 bases). The CDR3 extends over 14 amino acids. Germline loops: CDR1 DFQATT, CDR2 SNEGSKA (reference sequence). The V gene lost 3 bases and the J gene lost 3 bases, with 14 bases spanning the gap. For the CDR3, the DNA is TGCAGTGCTAGCCCCCGACAGGCTTACTATGGCTACACCTTC. It codes for CSASPRQAYYGYTF.

The chain uses TRBV3-1 and TRBJ1-5, with a possible D match to TRBD1 (6 bases). Germline CDR1 is LGHDT and CDR2 is YNNKEL (reference sequence). Trimming shortened V by 0 bases and J by 7 bases, and 13 bases separated the two germline ends. CDR3 length: 15 amino acids. The CDR3: CASSQDRGVGQPQHF. CDR3 in DNA: TGTGCCAGCAGCCAAGATAGGGGGGTAGGCCAGCCCCAGCATTTT.

The gene calls are TRBV29-1 and TRBJ2-5; the match to TRBD2 covers 9 bases. The CDR3 covers 13 residues. With V trimmed by 8 bases and J by 1 base, 5 bases remained unmatched. Looked up from germline, CDR1 is SQVTM and CDR2 is ANQGSEA. The CDR3 loop is CSLSSGSQETQYF. DNA for the CDR3: TGCAGCTTAAGTAGCGGGAGCCAAGAGACCCAGTACTTC. Full variable domain (missing parts from reference TRBV29-1 and TRBJ2-5): SAVISQKPSRDICQRGTSLTIQCQVDSQVTMMFWYRQQPGQSLTLIATANQGSEATYESGFVIDKFPISRPNLTFSTLTVSNMSPEDSSIYLCSLSSGSQETQYFGPGTRLLVL.

This chain links TRBV27 with TRBJ2-1, with 12 bases aligning to TRBD2. V shed 1 base, J shed 8 bases, and the junction held 9 bases outside the gene matches. This CDR3 contains 17 residues. The V gene's germline CDR1 is MNHEY and CDR2 SMNVEV (reference sequence). The CDR3 spells CASSLYPGTSGLDEQFF. The CDR3 region has the DNA TGTGCCAGCAGTTTATACCCTGGGACTAGCGGGTTAGATGAGCAGTTCTTC.

The chain carries TRBV14 and TRBJ2-1; no reliable D call. The CDR3 length is 14 residues. V was trimmed by 4 bases and J by 6 bases, leaving 13 bases between them. Per the germline V gene, CDR1 is SGHDN and CDR2 is FVKESK. The CDR3, as DNA: TGTGCCAGCAGCCGGAATTACCTAGGCAATGAGCAGTTCTTC. Translation: CASSRNYLGNEQFF.